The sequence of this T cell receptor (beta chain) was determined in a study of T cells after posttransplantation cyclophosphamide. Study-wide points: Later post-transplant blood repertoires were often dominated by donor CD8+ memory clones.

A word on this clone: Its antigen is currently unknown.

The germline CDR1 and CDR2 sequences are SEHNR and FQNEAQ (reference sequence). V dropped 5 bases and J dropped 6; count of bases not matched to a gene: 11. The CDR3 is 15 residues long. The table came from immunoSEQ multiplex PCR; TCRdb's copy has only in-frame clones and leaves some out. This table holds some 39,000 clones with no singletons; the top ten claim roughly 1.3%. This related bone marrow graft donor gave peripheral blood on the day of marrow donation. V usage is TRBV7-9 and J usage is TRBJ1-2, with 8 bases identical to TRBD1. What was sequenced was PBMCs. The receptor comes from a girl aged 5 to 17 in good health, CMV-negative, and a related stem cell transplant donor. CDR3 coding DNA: TGTGCCAGCAGCCCGACTCCGACAGGGGAGGATGGCTACACCTTC. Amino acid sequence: CASSPTPTGEDGYTF.